This passage covers 30 T cell receptor beta chains from one sample sequenced in a study of cytomegalovirus exposure and HLA in healthy donors. Primers: 60 Vbeta forward and 13 Jbeta reverse. This table comes from immunoSEQ multiplex PCR, and its TCRdb copy is limited to in-frame clones, with some not included. The sample lists over 50,000 clones, roughly 90% occurring once. Sequenced material: PBMCs. These receptor sequences come from a man under 40 in good health and CMV-seropositive.

The chain has TRBV29-1 and TRBJ2-1; tentative D call: TRBD2 (6 bases). Trimming removed 6 bases from V and 8 bases from J, with 11 bases in between. Per germline, CDR1 SQVTM and CDR2 ANQGSEA. This CDR3 region has 11 residues. The CDR3 reads CSVGGWHEQFF. In DNA, the CDR3 is TGCAGCGTGGGGGGATGGCATGAGCAGTTCTTC.

About this clone itself: A read error may account for a junction end that differs from germline. This chain joins TRBV19 and TRBJ1-1; D unresolved. The CDR3 totals 13 residues. Germline values: CDR1 LNHDA, CDR2 SQIVND (reference sequence). CDR3 in DNA: TGTGCCAGTAATATAGACCCTTCCACTGAAGCTTTCTTT. Translating it yields CASNIDPSTEAFF.

The chain uses TRBV15 and TRBJ1-1; D is undetermined. Deletions cut 2 bases from V and 4 bases from J, with 8 bases between. The CDR3 is 13 residues long. Germline V gene lookup returns CDR1 LNHNV and CDR2 YYDKDF (reference sequence). For the CDR3, the DNA is TGTGCCACCAGCAGAATTCCCTCCACTGAAGCTTTCTTT. Protein sequence: CATSRIPSTEAFF.

The chain carries TRBV19 and TRBJ2-5, with D perhaps matching TRBD2 (5 bases). The ends were cut back, 6 bases at V and 1 base at J, with 12 bases in the middle. CDR3 length: 14 amino acids. Germline-derived CDR1 and CDR2 are LNHDA and SQIVND (reference sequence). CDR3 DNA: TGTGCCAGTAGCCAAGTGGACTCCCAAGAGACCCAGTACTTC. The encoded protein is CASSQVDSQETQYF.

The rearrangement uses TRBV28 and TRBJ2-1; the D is unclear. Germline CDR1 MDHEN, CDR2 SYDVKM. The CDR3 length is 14 residues. V dropped 1 base and J dropped 7 bases, with 11 bases sitting between them. In DNA, the CDR3 is TGTGCCAGCAGTTTATTTTCGGGTACTAATGAGCAGTTCTTC. Translation: CASSLFSGTNEQFF.

V gene TRBV7-9 combines with J gene TRBJ1-2; possibly TRBD1 for D (6 bases). In germline, CDR1 is SEHNR, CDR2 FQNEAQ (reference sequence). The germline V and J ends were trimmed by 1 base and 2 bases, with 17 bases remaining between them. This CDR3 region has 17 residues. CDR3: CASSLVRGTGHNYGYTF. The CDR3 DNA reads TGTGCCAGCAGCTTAGTCAGGGGAACAGGCCACAACTATGGCTACACCTTC.

The V and J genes are TRBV5-8 and TRBJ2-3; TRBD2 agrees at 9 bases. The V segment lost 5 bases and the J segment 2 bases; nucleotides outside the gene matches: 9. The CDR3 is 16 residues long. Per germline, CDR1 SGHTS and CDR2 YDEGEE. The CDR3 nucleotides are TGTGCCAGCAGACCATACTTAGCGGGAGTCACAGATACGCAGTATTTT. Translating it yields CASRPYLAGVTDTQYF.

The chain joins TRBV6-5 to TRBJ2-1; D gene ambiguous. V gave up 3 bases and J gave up 0 bases, with 9 bases separating them. Germline V CDR1 and CDR2: MNHEY, SVGAGI. The CDR3 has 15 amino acids. The CDR3: CASSYRDGSYNEQFF. DNA of the CDR3: TGTGCCAGCAGTTATAGAGATGGCTCCTACAATGAGCAGTTCTTC.

This chain uses TRBV4-1 with TRBJ1-1; 10 bases line up with TRBD1. V shed 0 bases and J 5 bases; nucleotides not matched to a gene: 9. Germline V gene sequence: CDR1 MGHRA, CDR2 YSYEKL. The length of the CDR3 is 17 residues. The CDR3 DNA reads as TGCGCCAGCAGCCAAGACCACAATGTGGGACAGGGGACTGAAGCTTTCTTT. It yields the protein CASSQDHNVGQGTEAFF.

The chain links TRBV6-4 to TRBJ1-2; 10 bases fit TRBD1. The CDR3 covers 14 residues. Looked up from germline, CDR1 is MRHNA and CDR2 is SNTAGT. V gave up 6 bases and J gave up 11 bases; unmatched junction bases: 12. The CDR3 nucleotides read TGTGCCAGCAGACCCTCGGGACAGGGGAGTATTTACACCTTC. Encoded protein: CASRPSGQGSIYTF.

In this sample, this clone turned up once. The chain joins TRBV29-1 to TRBJ2-3; 7 bases align to TRBD1. Germline CDR1 SQVTM, CDR2 ANQGSEA. With V trimmed by 8 bases and J by 0 bases, 5 bases remained unmatched. The CDR3 sequence is 13 residues long. CDR3: CSFGQASTDTQYF. Here the CDR3 DNA reads TGCAGCTTCGGACAGGCTAGCACAGATACGCAGTATTTT.

The chain couples TRBV19 to TRBJ1-5, with D maybe TRBD1 (6 bases). V shed 6 bases and J shed 2 bases, with 20 bases lying between them. The CDR3 contains 17 residues. Germline V lookup: CDR1 LNHDA, CDR2 SQIVND (reference sequence). The CDR3: CASSKIYRASGNQPQHF. The CDR3 DNA follows: TGTGCCAGTAGCAAAATTTACAGGGCTTCTGGCAATCAGCCCCAGCATTTT.

CDR3 loop: CASSYSREKDEQFF. The DNA for the CDR3 is TGTGCCAGCAGTTACTCGCGGGAGAAGGATGAGCAGTTCTTC. The chain is built from TRBV6-5 and TRBJ2-1; 7 bases fit TRBD2. CDR3 size: 14 residues. V gave up 0 bases and J gave up 8 bases; unmatched junction bases: 4. Germline lookup yields CDR1 MNHEY and CDR2 SVGAGI.

The chain links TRBV7-2 to TRBJ1-2, with D uncertain. This CDR3 comprises 13 residues. V was shortened by 1 base and J by 5 bases, with 8 bases between the two germline ends. CDR1 and CDR2 from the germline V gene are SGHTA and FQGNSA. CDR3 region: CASSLVPGYGYTF. CDR3 in DNA: TGTGCCAGCAGCTTAGTCCCAGGTTATGGCTACACCTTC.

The DNA for the CDR3 is TGTGCCAGCAGCCACTCGGGTCCTCAGCCCCAGCATTTT. This codes for CASSHSGPQPQHF. The V and J genes are TRBV7-9 and TRBJ1-5; D remains ambiguous. The CDR3 covers 13 residues. Trimming pared 5 bases from V and 6 bases from J, leaving 11 bases between. Germline values: CDR1 SEHNR, CDR2 FQNEAQ (reference sequence).

This clone has only one observation. CDR3 sequence reads: CSVGSGTEAFF. The CDR3 DNA reads TGCAGCGTGGGCTCCGGGACAGAAGCTTTCTTT. The chain links TRBV29-1 to TRBJ1-1; D may be TRBD1 (6 bases). Germline CDR1 SQVTM, CDR2 ANQGSEA. The V gene lost 6 bases and the J gene lost 8 bases, with 13 bases spanning the gap. The CDR3 extends over 11 amino acids.

The rearrangement links TRBV19 to TRBJ2-5; tentative D call: TRBD1 (5 bases). CDR3 length equals 13 residues. V was trimmed by 5 bases and J by 5 bases, leaving 12 bases between them. Looked up from germline, CDR1 is LNHDA and CDR2 is SQIVND (reference sequence). The CDR3 nucleotides are TGTGCCAGTAGTCCTAGGGGTTTGGAGACCCAGTACTTC. It specifies CASSPRGLETQYF.

V and J are TRBV5-1 and TRBJ1-2, with D unclear. The CDR3 consists of 15 residues. The V end was cut by 0 bases, the J end by 0 bases, with 9 bases between. In germline, CDR1 is SGHRS, CDR2 YFSETQ. CDR3 loop: CASSLARLSNYGYTF. The CDR3 nucleotides are TGCGCCAGCAGCTTGGCTAGGCTTTCTAACTATGGCTACACCTTC. Full variable domain (rest looked up from reference TRBV5-1 and TRBJ1-2): KAGVTQTPRYLIKTRGQQVTLSCSPISGHRSVSWYQQTPGQGLQFLFEYFSETQRNKGNFPGRFSGRQFSNSRSEMNVSTLELGDSALYLCASSLARLSNYGYTFGSGTRLTVV.

The V call is TRBV1, the J call TRBJ2-1; the table gives TRBD2 as D, unverified against the DNA. TRBV1 is a pseudogene. CDR3 length: 17 amino acids. As DNA, the CDR3 is TGCACCAGCAGCCAAGATCACGGACGGGGCTCCTACAATGAGCAGTTCTTC. Residues: CTSSQDHGRGSYNEQFF.

The chain recombines TRBV6-5 with TRBJ1-2; D not certain. V shed 5 bases and J shed 3 bases, with 10 bases lying between them. The germline CDR1 and CDR2 sequences are MNHEY and SVGAGI. CDR3 length: 13 residues. The CDR3 coding sequence is TGTGCCAGCAGTCCCGACGGGTACTATGGCTACACCTTC. Residues: CASSPDGYYGYTF.

CDR3 sequence reads: CASGLGRQYEQYF. The DNA for the CDR3 is TGTGCTAGTGGTTTGGGAAGACAGTACGAGCAGTACTTC. The chain joins TRBV12-5 to TRBJ2-7; the D gene is possibly TRBD1 (5 bases). CDR3 length equals 13 residues. V lost 1 base to trimming and J lost 4 bases, with 8 bases between them. Per germline, CDR1 LGHNT and CDR2 FRNRAP.

The chain combines TRBV28 with TRBJ1-3, with 12 bases identical to TRBD1. Per germline, CDR1 MDHEN and CDR2 SYDVKM. This CDR3 contains 17 residues. V trimming: 10 bases; J trimming: 0 bases; junction bases outside the gene matches: 10. This chain's CDR3 is CATAGTGGDFSGNTIYF. CDR3 sequence (DNA): TGTGCCACCGCCGGGACAGGGGGCGATTTCTCTGGAAACACCATATATTTT.

The CDR3 reads CASSSVAGWGTDTQYF. CDR3 in DNA: TGTGCCAGCAGCTCCGTAGCGGGATGGGGAACAGATACGCAGTATTTT. The V and J genes are TRBV11-3 and TRBJ2-3; TRBD2 matches 8 bases. The CDR3 is 16 amino acids. CDR1 is SGHNT, CDR2 YENEEA, per germline. J gave up 3 bases and V 4 bases, and 9 bases lay outside the gene matches.

The V gene is TRBV7-4, the J gene TRBJ2-7; 10 nucleotides agree with TRBD2. Looked up from germline, CDR1 is SGHVT and CDR2 is SQSDAQ. V was clipped by 1 base and J by 0 bases; unmatched bases: 12. The CDR3 loop spans 19 amino acids. The CDR3 region has the DNA TGTGCCAGCAGCTTAGATGGGCTAGCGGGAGCTCATAGCTCCTACGAGCAGTACTTC. Amino acids: CASSLDGLAGAHSSYEQYF.

The rearrangement links TRBV27 to TRBJ1-5; 7 bases are shared with TRBD1. The germline V gene encodes CDR1 MNHEY and CDR2 SMNVEV (reference sequence). After removal of 7 bases from V and 7 bases from J, the junction contained 13 bases not matched to a gene. The CDR3 extends over 15 amino acids. The CDR3, as DNA: TGTGCCAGCACTCTAAGGGCCAGGGGGGACCAGCCCCAGCATTTT. Translation: CASTLRARGDQPQHF.

The rearrangement uses TRBV2 and TRBJ2-2; the D gene is possibly TRBD1 (6 bases). Germline V gene lookup returns CDR1 SNHLY and CDR2 FYNNEI. CDR3 size: 14 residues. Trimming removed 4 bases from V and 2 bases from J, with 8 bases in between. CDR3 in amino acids: CASSVGQNTGELFF. The CDR3 region has the DNA TGTGCCAGCAGTGTGGGACAAAACACCGGGGAGCTGTTTTTT.

This chain links TRBV5-4 with TRBJ2-5, with 9 bases aligning to TRBD2. Trimming took 0 bases from V and 4 from J; bases not matched to a gene: 1. There are 14 residues in the CDR3. Looked up from germline, CDR1 is SGHNT and CDR2 is YYREEE (reference sequence). The CDR3, as DNA: TGTGCCAGCAGCTTGGGCGGGGGGGCAGAGACCCAGTACTTC. Its translation: CASSLGGGAETQYF.

This chain joins TRBV19 and TRBJ1-2, with D unclear. This CDR3 is built from 16 residues. Germline values: CDR1 LNHDA, CDR2 SQIVND (reference sequence). The V gene lost 1 base and the J gene lost 5 bases, with 17 bases spanning the gap. The CDR3 region is CASSIVYSEILYGYTF. Here the CDR3 DNA reads TGTGCCAGTAGTATAGTCTACAGTGAAATCCTTTATGGCTACACCTTC.

This chain uses TRBV10-3 with TRBJ2-7, with a tentative D call TRBD1 (6 bases). Trimming took off 7 bases at V and 1 base at J, with 17 bases between the two ends. This CDR3 contains 15 residues. CDR1 and CDR2 (germline): ENHRY, SYGVKD. The CDR3 protein is CAINDPGQRSYEQYF. The CDR3 DNA is TGTGCCATCAACGACCCCGGACAGCGATCCTACGAGCAGTACTTC.

The sample holds one count of this clone. The gene calls are TRBV7-8 and TRBJ2-7; D is ambiguous. Trimming removed 4 bases from V and 0 bases from J, with 7 bases in between. Germline V gene sequence: CDR1 SGHVS, CDR2 FQNEAQ. This CDR3 region has 13 residues. The CDR3 DNA reads TGTGCCAGCAGCTCCCGCGTCTCCTACGAGCAGTACTTC. Translation gives CASSSRVSYEQYF.